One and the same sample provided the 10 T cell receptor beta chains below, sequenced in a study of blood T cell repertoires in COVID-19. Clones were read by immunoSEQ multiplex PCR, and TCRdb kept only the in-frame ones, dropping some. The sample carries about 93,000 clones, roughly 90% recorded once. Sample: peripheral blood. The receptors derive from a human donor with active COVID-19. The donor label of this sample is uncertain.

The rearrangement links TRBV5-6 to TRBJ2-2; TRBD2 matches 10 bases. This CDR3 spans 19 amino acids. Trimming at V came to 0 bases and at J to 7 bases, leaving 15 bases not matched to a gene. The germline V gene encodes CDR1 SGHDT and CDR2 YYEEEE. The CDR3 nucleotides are TGTGCCAGCAGCTTGGGAGGACTAGCGGATTCACCAAGGGGCGGGGAGCTGTTTTTT. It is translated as CASSLGGLADSPRGGELFF.

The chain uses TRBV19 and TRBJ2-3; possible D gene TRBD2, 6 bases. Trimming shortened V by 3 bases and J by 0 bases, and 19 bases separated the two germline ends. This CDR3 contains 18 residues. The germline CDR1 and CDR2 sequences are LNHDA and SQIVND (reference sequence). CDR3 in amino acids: CASSIGQVGLASTDTQYF. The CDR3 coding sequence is TGTGCCAGTAGTATCGGGCAAGTTGGGCTAGCGAGCACAGATACGCAGTATTTT.

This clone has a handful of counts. Here the CDR3 DNA reads TGTGCCAGCAGTTACTCGGGCGTCCACGAGCAGTACTTC. This sequence encodes CASSYSGVHEQYF. The rearrangement uses TRBV6-5 and TRBJ2-7, with D unclear. The V gene lost 0 bases and the J gene lost 5 bases, with 8 bases spanning the gap. This CDR3 region has 13 residues. Germline V lookup: CDR1 MNHEY, CDR2 SVGAGI.

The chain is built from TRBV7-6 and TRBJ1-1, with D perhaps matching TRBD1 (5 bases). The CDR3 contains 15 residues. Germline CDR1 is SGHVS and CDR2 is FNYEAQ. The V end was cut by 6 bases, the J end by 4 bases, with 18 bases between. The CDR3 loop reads CASSPWGRVGTEAFF. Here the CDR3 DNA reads TGTGCCAGCAGTCCTTGGGGCAGGGTGGGCACTGAAGCTTTCTTT.

The CDR3 nucleotides read TGTGCCAGCATCGCGACTAGCGGGGGGTTGACAGATACGCAGTATTTT. Translated: CASIATSGGLTDTQYF. The V gene is TRBV5-4, the J gene TRBJ2-3, with 13 bases that match TRBD2. Looked up from germline, CDR1 is SGHNT and CDR2 is YYREEE (reference sequence). CDR3 length equals 16 residues. Germline trimming cut 6 bases from V and 3 bases from J; bases unmatched to any gene: 7.

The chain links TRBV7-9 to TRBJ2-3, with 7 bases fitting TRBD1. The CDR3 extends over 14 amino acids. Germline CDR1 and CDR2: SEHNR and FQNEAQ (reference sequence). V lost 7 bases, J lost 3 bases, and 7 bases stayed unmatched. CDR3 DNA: TGTGCCAGCATCCGACAGGGTGTGACAGATACGCAGTATTTT. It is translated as CASIRQGVTDTQYF.

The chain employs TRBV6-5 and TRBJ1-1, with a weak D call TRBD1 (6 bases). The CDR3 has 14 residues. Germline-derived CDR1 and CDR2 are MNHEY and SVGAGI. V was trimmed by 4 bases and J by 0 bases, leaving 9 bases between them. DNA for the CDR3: TGTGCCAGCAGTTTTAGGGGGTTGAACACTGAAGCTTTCTTT. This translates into CASSFRGLNTEAFF.

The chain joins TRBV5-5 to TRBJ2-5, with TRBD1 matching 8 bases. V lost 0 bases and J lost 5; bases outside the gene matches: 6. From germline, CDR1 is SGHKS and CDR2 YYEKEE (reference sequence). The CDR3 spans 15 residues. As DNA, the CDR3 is TGTGCCAGCAGCTTGGAGCCAGGGGGCTGGGAGACCCAGTACTTC. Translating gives CASSLEPGGWETQYF.

CDR3 sequence: CASSQDPYSGGLTQYF. The CDR3 DNA is TGCGCCAGCAGCCAAGATCCCTATAGCGGGGGCTTAACCCAGTACTTC. The chain has TRBV4-3 and TRBJ2-5, with 9 nucleotides matching TRBD2. The CDR3 consists of 16 residues. With 0 bases clipped from V and 8 bases from J, the junction kept 10 bases outside the gene matches. Per germline, CDR1 LGHNA and CDR2 YSLEER.

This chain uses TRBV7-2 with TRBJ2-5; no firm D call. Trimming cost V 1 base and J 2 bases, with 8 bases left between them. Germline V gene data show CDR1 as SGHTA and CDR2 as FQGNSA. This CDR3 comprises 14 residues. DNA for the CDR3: TGTGCCAGCAGCTTAGAGGTAGCTCAAGAGACCCAGTACTTC. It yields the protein CASSLEVAQETQYF.